The 24 T cell receptor beta chains given below trace back to one sample, sequenced in a study of CD8 T cells in ankylosing spondylitis. TCRdb recomputed calls from the 5' RACE reads with MiXCR, one row per CDR3 protein. Of hundreds of thousands of distinct CDR3 sequences in the sample, approximately 12% were seen once. Study-level points and caveats: The study identified a TCR beta motif of roughly eight highly homologous variants that appeared characteristic of ankylosing spondylitis blood.

No antigen has been identified for these receptors. Sequencing was carried out using blood, either unsorted or a sorted T cell fraction (not recorded which). These receptors were collected from a male donor with ankylosing spondylitis.

This clonotype was counted only a few times. The V call is TRBV11-1, the J call TRBJ2-7; 8 bases fit TRBD1. Germline V gene data show CDR1 as SGHAT and CDR2 as FQDESV (reference sequence). CDR3 size: 19 residues. Trimming removed 4 bases from V and 1 base from J; junction bases left unmatched: 18. The chain's CDR3 is CASSSTTRDRPNLSYEQYF. For the CDR3, the DNA is TGTGCCAGCAGCTCTACGACCCGGGACAGGCCGAACCTTTCCTACGAGCAGTACTTC.

As for this clonotype: A much more abundant neighbour one base away suggests this may be a read error. This chain joins TRBV12-3 or TRBV12-4 and TRBJ2-5; 10 bases match TRBD2. The CDR3 is 15 residues long. The CDR3 sequence: CTSSLAGGFQETQYF. As DNA, the CDR3 is TGTACCAGCAGTTTAGCGGGGGGCTTCCAAGAGACCCAGTACTTC.

This clonotype was seen only a few times. The chain is built from TRBV5-1 and TRBJ1-1; no firm D call. The length of the CDR3 is 15 residues. Trimming pared 0 bases from V and 1 base from J, leaving 10 bases between. Germline CDR1 SGHRS, CDR2 YFSETQ. In DNA, the CDR3 is TGCGCCAGCAGCTTGGGTCGGGCTTCGAACACTGAAGCTTTCTTT. As protein: CASSLGRASNTEAFF.

This clonotype was found a few times. The rearrangement uses TRBV5-6 and TRBJ2-5; TRBD2 might be the D (5 bases). The CDR3 contains 14 residues. With 4 bases removed from V and 1 base from J, the gap between germline ends came to 11 bases. Germline V gene sequence: CDR1 SGHDT, CDR2 YYEEEE. The DNA for the CDR3 is TGTGCCAGCAGCCCTAGCCGGACCCAAGAGACCCAGTACTTC. It encodes CASSPSRTQETQYF.

This clonotype was observed a few times. This rearrangement joins TRBV20-1 to TRBJ1-6; perhaps TRBD1 as D (5 bases). The CDR3 has 18 residues. Germline V gene sequence: CDR1 DFQATT, CDR2 SNEGSKA (reference sequence). With 4 bases removed from V and 1 base from J, the gap between germline ends came to 20 bases. The chain's CDR3 is CSAIQASRRSSYNSPLHF. CDR3 sequence (DNA): TGCAGTGCTATACAGGCGTCTCGCAGGAGTTCCTATAATTCACCCCTCCACTTT.

This rearrangement joins TRBV7-2 to TRBJ2-1, with 7 bases matching TRBD1. Germline-derived CDR1 and CDR2 are SGHTA and FQGNSA. CDR3 length equals 13 residues. The ends lost 5 bases at V and 6 bases at J; junction bases unmatched: 4. CDR3 in amino acids: CASSRDSRNEQFF. CDR3 coding DNA: TGTGCCAGCAGCCGGGACAGTCGCAATGAGCAGTTCTTC.

As concerns this clonotype: At one end, the junction sequence differs from germline, possibly due to a read error. CDR3: CSARGWAGISYNEEFF. The CDR3, as DNA: TGCAGTGCTAGAGGGTGGGCGGGGATATCCTACAATGAGGAGTTCTTC. The chain has TRBV20-1 and TRBJ2-1; maybe TRBD2 (6 bases). The CDR3 sequence is 16 residues long. Germline-derived CDR1 and CDR2 are DFQATT and SNEGSKA (reference sequence).

This clonotype was counted between two and nine times. The chain recombines TRBV24-1 with TRBJ2-1; 8 bases line up with TRBD1. The CDR3 has 14 residues. The V gene end was trimmed by 6 bases and the J gene end by 9 bases; junction bases not matched to a gene: 9. The germline gives CDR1 KGHDR, CDR2 SFDVKD. As DNA, the CDR3 is TGTGCCACCAGTTCAGGGGGCGCCGGGATTGAGCAGTTCTTC. This encodes CATSSGGAGIEQFF.

This clonotype appeared many times. This rearrangement joins TRBV5-1 to TRBJ2-2; D remains ambiguous. The V and J ends lost 7 bases and 3 bases respectively, with 4 bases between them. Germline V lookup: CDR1 SGHRS, CDR2 YFSETQ. The CDR3 totals 11 residues. The CDR3 region is CASADTGELFF. In nucleotides, the CDR3 is TGCGCCAGCGCCGACACCGGGGAGCTGTTTTTT.

This clonotype was seen a few times. The chain couples TRBV5-1 to TRBJ2-7; weak D call: TRBD2 (6 bases). V was shortened by 4 bases and J by 1 base, with 12 bases between the two germline ends. The V gene's germline CDR1 is SGHRS and CDR2 YFSETQ. The CDR3 is 14 amino acids. The CDR3 protein is CASSPLAKSYEQYF. CDR3 DNA: TGCGCCAGCAGCCCCCTAGCGAAATCCTACGAGCAGTACTTC.

V gene TRBV20-1 combines with J gene TRBJ2-5; no clear D gene. There are 13 residues in the CDR3. Trimming took 0 bases from V and 6 from J, leaving 11 bases between them. Germline V gene data show CDR1 as DFQATT and CDR2 as SNEGSKA (reference sequence). DNA of the CDR3: TGCAGTGCTAGAGACGTTAGTATTAAGACCCAGTACTTC. It is translated as CSARDVSIKTQYF.

This clonotype has only a few counts. The chain links TRBV28 to TRBJ1-4; D is uncertain. The CDR3 spans 15 residues. Trimming removed 3 bases from V and 5 bases from J, with 13 bases in between. Germline V gene lookup returns CDR1 MDHEN and CDR2 SYDVKM. The CDR3, as DNA: TGTGCCAGCAGTTTTGTGGGGAGTTTAAATGAAAAACTGTTTTTT. Protein: CASSFVGSLNEKLFF.

This clonotype has a count of ten or more. The chain carries TRBV20-1 and TRBJ2-6, with TRBD1 matching 7 bases. The CDR3 loop spans 12 amino acids. From germline, CDR1 is DFQATT and CDR2 SNEGSKA (reference sequence). CDR3 nucleotide sequence: TGCAGCGCGACAGGGGGGGCCAACGTCCTGACTTTC. Translation: CSATGGANVLTF.

This clonotype turned up a few times. The genes are TRBV24-1 and TRBJ1-2; weak D call: TRBD1 (6 bases). Germline loops: CDR1 KGHDR, CDR2 SFDVKD. This CDR3 is built from 13 residues. Trimming took off 4 bases at V and 5 bases at J, with 10 bases between the two ends. The CDR3 loop is CATSDEQGYGYTF. The CDR3 nucleotides are TGTGCCACCAGTGACGAACAGGGTTATGGCTACACCTTC.

CDR3 in DNA: TGTGCCAGCAGTTTAGCGCTGGACAGGGGTCCCATTTATGGCTACACCTTC. It encodes CASSLALDRGPIYGYTF. The chain carries TRBV12-3 or TRBV12-4 and TRBJ1-2, with 9 bases fitting TRBD1. The J segment lost 5 bases and the V segment lost 0 bases, leaving 10 bases of the junction unmatched. This CDR3 has 17 residues.

This clonotype was recorded a few times. The chain couples TRBV5-1 to TRBJ2-6; maybe TRBD1 (6 bases). The V gene lost 2 bases and the J gene lost 3 bases, with 9 bases spanning the gap. Germline CDR1 is SGHRS and CDR2 is YFSETQ. The CDR3 is 15 residues long. This CDR3 reads CASSFVTGGANVLTF. The CDR3 DNA sequence: TGCGCCAGCAGCTTTGTGACAGGTGGGGCCAACGTCCTGACTTTC.

The sample holds a few counts of this clonotype. The CDR3 DNA sequence: TGTGCCAGCAGTGCCAACCCCGGCCAGCCCCAGCATTTT. This codes for CASSANPGQPQHF. The V gene is TRBV6-1, the J gene TRBJ1-5; no clear D. CDR1 is MNHNS and CDR2 is SASEGT in the germline V gene. CDR3 length equals 13 residues. V was clipped by 4 bases and J by 7 bases, with 11 bases between them.

This clonotype was detected many times. The genes are TRBV28 and TRBJ1-4; 8 bases align to TRBD1. There are 15 residues in the CDR3. The germline V gene has CDR1 MDHEN and CDR2 SYDVKM. V shed 5 bases, J shed 2 bases, and the junction held 4 bases outside the gene matches. The CDR3 here is CASSGHRGTNEKLFF. CDR3 bases: TGTGCCAGCAGTGGCCACAGGGGGACTAATGAAAAACTGTTTTTT.

CDR3 amino acids: CASSHPSGDTDTQYF. The CDR3 bases are TGTGCCAGCAGCCATCCTAGCGGGGACACAGATACGCAGTATTTT. This chain uses TRBV7-2 with TRBJ2-3; 9 nucleotides line up with TRBD2. The CDR3 totals 15 residues. CDR1 and CDR2 (germline): SGHTA, FQGNSA. V shed 5 bases and J 2 bases; nucleotides not matched to a gene: 5.

This clonotype showed up just a few times. The chain employs TRBV20-1 and TRBJ1-5; D call uncertain. The CDR3 sequence is 14 residues long. Trimming took off 6 bases at V and 1 base at J, with 13 bases between the two ends. Germline CDR1 DFQATT, CDR2 SNEGSKA (reference sequence). The CDR3 DNA reads TGCAGTGCCAGTCCCAGGATAAGCAATCAGCCCCAGCATTTT. Translated, it gives CSASPRISNQPQHF.

Concerning this clonotype itself: Its ends do not fully match the called genes, so a read error is possible. CDR3 sequence: CASRDDRRLYTEQFF. DNA for the CDR3: TGTGCCAGCAGGGACGACAGACGACTGTACACTGAGCAGTTCTTC. The V gene is TRBV6-2 or TRBV6-3, the J gene TRBJ2-1; weak D call: TRBD1 (5 bases). From germline, CDR1 is MNHEY and CDR2 SVGEGT. CDR3 size: 15 residues.

This clonotype was seen only a few times. The V gene is TRBV6-2 or TRBV6-3, the J gene TRBJ1-2; D is uncertain. Germline-derived CDR1 and CDR2 are MNHEY and SVGEGT. The CDR3 extends over 13 amino acids. Trimming removed 6 bases at V and 8 bases at J, with 16 bases between. CDR3 nucleotides: TGTGCCAGCAGCGACGACATTCCGCGGGGCTACACCTTC. Residues: CASSDDIPRGYTF.

The rearrangement links TRBV11-2 to TRBJ2-5; no clear D. There are 13 residues in the CDR3. V was clipped by 4 bases and J by 4 bases, with 10 bases between them. Germline V gene sequence: CDR1 SGHAT, CDR2 FQNNGV. The CDR3 DNA follows: TGTGCCAGCAGCTATCGACCGTCAGAGACCCAGTACTTC. It translates to CASSYRPSETQYF.

This clonotype was detected only a few times. The rearrangement joins TRBV13 to TRBJ1-1; a possible D gene is TRBD1 (5 bases). CDR1 and CDR2 (germline): PRHDT, FYEKMQ (reference sequence). Trimming removed 7 bases from V and 0 bases from J, with 9 bases in between. The CDR3 consists of 13 residues. This CDR3 is CASNKGMNTEAFF. CDR3 nucleotides: TGTGCCAGCAACAAGGGGATGAACACTGAAGCTTTCTTT.